A single sample is the source of the 25 T cell receptor beta chains below, sequenced in a study of blood T cell repertoires in COVID-19. Profiled with immunoSEQ multiplex PCR; TCRdb holds only in-frame clones, not every one. The repertoire holds 150,000 to 200,000 clones, with around four fifths as singletons. The sample was PBMCs or T cells enriched from blood (not recorded which). The receptor set was obtained from a man aged 70 or older who had been exposed to COVID-19.

The rearrangement uses TRBV11-1 and TRBJ2-1, with 7 bases matching TRBD1. The CDR3 consists of 15 residues. Germline lookup yields CDR1 SGHAT and CDR2 FQDESV (reference sequence). Germline trimming cut 4 bases from V and 3 bases from J; bases unmatched to any gene: 6. CDR3 protein: CASSSFGQVYNEQFF. CDR3 in DNA: TGTGCCAGCAGCTCCTTCGGACAGGTCTACAATGAGCAGTTCTTC.

V and J are TRBV19 and TRBJ2-3; TRBD1 might be the D (6 bases). The CDR3 extends over 15 amino acids. The germline V gene encodes CDR1 LNHDA and CDR2 SQIVND (reference sequence). Trimming cost V 5 bases and J 6 bases, with 18 bases left between them. CDR3 in amino acids: CASSLTGTPADTQYF. Here the CDR3 DNA reads TGTGCCAGTAGTCTCACTGGGACACCCGCCGATACGCAGTATTTT.

The chain is built from TRBV28 and TRBJ2-3; no definite D call. V gave up 3 bases and J gave up 2 bases, with 12 bases separating them. CDR1 and CDR2 from the germline V gene are MDHEN and SYDVKM. The CDR3 loop spans 15 amino acids. The CDR3 loop reads CASSLPTVFTDTQYF. The CDR3 region has the DNA TGTGCCAGCAGTTTGCCTACAGTGTTCACAGATACGCAGTATTTT. Drawing the rest from reference TRBV28 and TRBJ2-3, the complete variable domain is DVKVTQSSRYLVKRTGEKVFLECVQDMDHENMFWYRQDPGLGLRLIYFSYDVKMKEKGDIPEGYSVSREKKERFSLILESASTNQTSMYLCASSLPTVFTDTQYFGPGTRLTVL.

The rearrangement uses TRBV5-4 and TRBJ1-1; 8 bases fit TRBD1. This CDR3 has 14 residues. CDR1 is SGHNT and CDR2 is YYREEE in the germline V gene (reference sequence). V dropped 4 bases and J dropped 3; count of bases not matched to a gene: 5. CDR3 sequence (DNA): TGTGCCAGCAGCCTCAGGGGGCCGGACACTGAAGCTTTCTTT. Protein sequence: CASSLRGPDTEAFF.

This clone was observed once. The J gene is TRBJ1-5, the V gene TRBV7-2; a possible D gene is TRBD1 (5 bases). The germline V gene encodes CDR1 SGHTA and CDR2 FQGNSA. V dropped 1 base and J dropped 4 bases, with 11 bases sitting between them. This CDR3 has 15 amino acids. Here the CDR3 reads CASSLDRTLNQPQHF. Here the CDR3 DNA reads TGTGCCAGCAGCTTAGACCGGACACTGAATCAGCCCCAGCATTTT. The entire variable domain, with the rest obtained from reference TRBV7-2 and TRBJ1-5, is as follows: GAGVSQSPSNKVTEKGKDVELRCDPISGHTALYWYRQSLGQGLEFLIYFQGNSAPDKSGLPSDRFSAERTGGSVSTLTIQRTQQEDSAVYLCASSLDRTLNQPQHFGDGTRLSIL.

The chain has TRBV30 and TRBJ1-1, with 7 bases lining up with TRBD1. Germline values: CDR1 GTSNPN, CDR2 SVGIG (reference sequence). The CDR3 runs to 15 residues. Unmatched junction bases numbered 12, after V lost 3 bases and J lost 5 bases. CDR3 coding DNA: TGTGCCTGGAGGACAGGGAATAAGGGTCGGACTGAAGCTTTCTTT. Translated: CAWRTGNKGRTEAFF.

The chain is built from TRBV27 and TRBJ2-1; 8 nucleotides match TRBD2. J was trimmed by 5 bases and V by 6 bases; bases with no gene match: 6. In germline, CDR1 is MNHEY, CDR2 SMNVEV (reference sequence). The CDR3 is 14 amino acids. The CDR3 sequence: CASRATSVDNEQFF. CDR3 coding DNA: TGTGCCAGCAGGGCGACTAGCGTTGACAATGAGCAGTTCTTC.

The chain has TRBV11-2 and TRBJ1-3, with TRBD1 matching over 8 bases. Germline V lookup: CDR1 SGHAT, CDR2 FQNNGV. This CDR3 has 17 amino acids. V was clipped by 4 bases and J by 3 bases; unmatched bases: 11. The CDR3 bases are TGTGCCAGCAGCTCTCGCCCTAGCAGGGGGCTTGGAAACACCATATATTTT. This encodes CASSSRPSRGLGNTIYF. The variable domain in full, with the rest retrieved from reference TRBV11-2 and TRBJ1-3, is EAGVAQSPRYKIIEKRQSVAFWCNPISGHATLYWYQQILGQGPKLLIQFQNNGVVDDSQLPKDRFSAERLKGVDSTLKIQPAKLEDSAVYLCASSSRPSRGLGNTIYFGEGSWLTVV.

Written as DNA, the CDR3 is TGTGCCAGCAGTCCAGGGGGCGCAGTCACTGAAGCTTTCTTT. Its protein is CASSPGGAVTEAFF. The V gene is TRBV28, the J gene TRBJ1-1; the match to TRBD1 covers 8 bases. The V segment lost 5 bases and the J segment 4 bases; nucleotides outside the gene matches: 6. This CDR3 has 14 residues. Per the germline V gene, CDR1 is MDHEN and CDR2 is SYDVKM. Based on the CDR3 plus reference TRBV28 and TRBJ1-1, the full variable domain is DVKVTQSSRYLVKRTGEKVFLECVQDMDHENMFWYRQDPGLGLRLIYFSYDVKMKEKGDIPEGYSVSREKKERFSLILESASTNQTSMYLCASSPGGAVTEAFFGQGTRLTVV.

This rearrangement joins TRBV5-4 to TRBJ1-2, with 9 bases matching TRBD1. CDR3 length: 15 residues. The germline CDR1 and CDR2 sequences are SGHNT and YYREEE (reference sequence). V gave up 0 bases and J gave up 7 bases; unmatched junction bases: 7. CDR3 sequence: CASSLGSTGGGGYTF. The CDR3 nucleotides read TGTGCCAGCAGCTTGGGCTCGACAGGGGGAGGTGGCTACACCTTC.

The chain employs TRBV11-3 and TRBJ2-7; D might be TRBD1 (5 bases). The germline V gene encodes CDR1 SGHNT and CDR2 YENEEA. Trimming took off 2 bases at V and 7 bases at J, with 9 bases between the two ends. This CDR3 contains 12 residues. CDR3 nucleotides: TGTGCCAGCAGCTTACAAGGGGATGAGCAGTACTTC. Translated: CASSLQGDEQYF. Based on the CDR3 plus reference TRBV11-3 and TRBJ2-7, the full variable domain is EAGVVQSPRYKIIEKKQPVAFWCNPISGHNTLYWYLQNLGQGPELLIRYENEEAVDDSQLPKDRFSAERLKGVDSTLKIQPAELGDSAVYLCASSLQGDEQYFGPGTRLTVT.

CDR3 nucleotide sequence: TGTGCCAGCAGGGAGACAGATCTGACTGGAAACACCATATATTTT. Protein sequence: CASRETDLTGNTIYF. The rearrangement joins TRBV2 to TRBJ1-3, with D perhaps TRBD1 (5 bases). Trimming took off 6 bases at V and 2 bases at J, with 14 bases between the two ends. This CDR3 has 15 amino acids. Germline-derived CDR1 and CDR2 are SNHLY and FYNNEI.

In this sample, this clone turned up once. This chain links TRBV5-6 with TRBJ1-1; maybe TRBD1 (6 bases). Trimming removed 0 bases from V and 5 bases from J, with 17 bases in between. The CDR3 length is 16 residues. Germline CDR1 is SGHDT and CDR2 is YYEEEE. The CDR3 DNA follows: TGTGCCAGCAGCTTGGCGCACAGGGCGGGTCGGACTGAAGCTTTCTTT. As protein: CASSLAHRAGRTEAFF.

The chain carries TRBV18 and TRBJ2-7; 9 nucleotides agree with TRBD1. Germline V gene data show CDR1 as KGHSH and CDR2 as LQKENI. The CDR3 length is 16 residues. Trimming cost V 3 bases and J 6 bases; bases outside gene matches: 12. CDR3 region: CASSPSLGTGITEQYF. For the CDR3, the DNA is TGTGCCAGCTCACCTTCTTTGGGGACAGGGATAACCGAGCAGTACTTC.

This clone was detected once. The chain links TRBV12-3 or TRBV12-4 to TRBJ2-2; D might be TRBD2 (5 bases). V lost 3 bases, J lost 7 bases, and 9 bases lay in between. The CDR3 sequence is 13 residues long. CDR3 loop: CASSLRAGGELFF. In DNA, the CDR3 is TGTGCCAGCAGTTTGAGGGCGGGCGGGGAGCTGTTTTTT.

The genes are TRBV19 and TRBJ2-7, with 8 nucleotides matching TRBD2. The CDR3 extends over 15 amino acids. The germline V gene has CDR1 LNHDA and CDR2 SQIVND (reference sequence). The V and J ends lost 8 bases and 2 bases, in that order; junction bases with no gene match: 11. In DNA form, the CDR3 reads TGTGCCAGTCGACCACCGGGACTAGAGACCTACGAGCAGTACTTC. The encoded protein is CASRPPGLETYEQYF.

This clone has a handful of counts. This chain uses TRBV6-5 with TRBJ1-1, with D maybe TRBD1 (6 bases). V was pared by 8 bases and J by 4 bases, with 14 bases between. CDR1 and CDR2 from the germline V gene are MNHEY and SVGAGI. This CDR3 region has 13 residues. The CDR3 loop is CASRPGASTEAFF. The CDR3 region has the DNA TGTGCCAGCCGTCCAGGGGCTAGCACTGAAGCTTTCTTT.

The chain links TRBV7-6 to TRBJ1-5; the D gene is possibly TRBD1 (6 bases). The germline CDR1 and CDR2 sequences are SGHVS and FNYEAQ. V lost 5 bases, J lost 0 bases, and 11 bases lay in between. This CDR3 region has 15 residues. The chain's CDR3 is CASSPQGHSNQPQHF. CDR3 DNA sequence: TGTGCCAGCAGCCCACAGGGCCATAGCAATCAGCCCCAGCATTTT.

The chain recombines TRBV7-8 with TRBJ2-7, with TRBD1 identical over 7 bases. This CDR3 spans 14 amino acids. The ends lost 5 bases at V and 2 bases at J; junction bases unmatched: 6. Germline CDR1 is SGHVS and CDR2 is FQNEAQ. CDR3 sequence (DNA): TGTGCCAGCAGCCCTTGGGACAGAGCCTACGAGCAGTACTTC. Amino acid sequence: CASSPWDRAYEQYF.

V gene TRBV4-1 combines with J gene TRBJ1-2; no definite D call. Trimming removed 0 bases from V and 3 bases from J, with 20 bases in between. Germline V CDR1 and CDR2: MGHRA, YSYEKL. CDR3 size: 18 residues. The CDR3, as DNA: TGCGCCAGCAGCCAAGAACGAGGCGACGCAACTAGGGACTATGGCTACACCTTC. It codes for CASSQERGDATRDYGYTF.

This clone has more than one count but fewer than ten. The CDR3 loop is CASSPRVDSNQPQHF. The CDR3 DNA reads TGTGCCAGCTCACCACGAGTTGATAGCAATCAGCCCCAGCATTTT. This chain connects TRBV18 to TRBJ1-5; D gene uncertain. V dropped 1 base and J dropped 0 bases, with 7 bases sitting between them. The CDR3 contains 15 residues. The germline V gene encodes CDR1 KGHSH and CDR2 LQKENI.

Written as DNA, the CDR3 is TGTGCCAGTAAGGACAGGGGAAGGGATGAAAAACTGTTTTTT. Translated: CASKDRGRDEKLFF. This chain links TRBV19 with TRBJ1-4; 9 bases line up with TRBD1. Germline lookup yields CDR1 LNHDA and CDR2 SQIVND (reference sequence). The CDR3 has 14 residues. Trimming took 7 bases from V and 6 from J; bases not matched to a gene: 6.

CDR3 loop: CASSGGLAGSYEQYF. CDR3 bases: TGTGCCAGCAGCGGGGGACTAGCGGGCTCCTACGAGCAGTACTTC. The chain joins TRBV5-6 to TRBJ2-7, with 12 nucleotides matching TRBD2. The V gene's germline CDR1 is SGHDT and CDR2 YYEEEE. This CDR3 region has 15 residues. V lost 4 bases, J lost 0 bases, and 2 bases stayed unmatched.

For the CDR3, the DNA is TGTGCCAGCAGCTTTTGGCAGGGTGGTGACAATGAGCAGTTCTTC. Its protein is CASSFWQGGDNEQFF. This chain uses TRBV7-2 with TRBJ2-1; D might be TRBD1 (5 bases). CDR3 size: 15 residues. Trimming left V 3 bases short and J 5 bases short, with 14 bases between. CDR1 and CDR2 (germline): SGHTA, FQGNSA.

V usage is TRBV6-4 and J usage is TRBJ1-2; no reliable D call. The germline V gene encodes CDR1 MRHNA and CDR2 SNTAGT. The germline V and J ends were trimmed by 10 bases and 5 bases, with 17 bases remaining between them. The CDR3 is 13 residues long. The CDR3 loop reads CAIYMSGWYGYTF. The DNA of the CDR3 is TGTGCCATCTACATGTCGGGTTGGTATGGCTACACCTTC.